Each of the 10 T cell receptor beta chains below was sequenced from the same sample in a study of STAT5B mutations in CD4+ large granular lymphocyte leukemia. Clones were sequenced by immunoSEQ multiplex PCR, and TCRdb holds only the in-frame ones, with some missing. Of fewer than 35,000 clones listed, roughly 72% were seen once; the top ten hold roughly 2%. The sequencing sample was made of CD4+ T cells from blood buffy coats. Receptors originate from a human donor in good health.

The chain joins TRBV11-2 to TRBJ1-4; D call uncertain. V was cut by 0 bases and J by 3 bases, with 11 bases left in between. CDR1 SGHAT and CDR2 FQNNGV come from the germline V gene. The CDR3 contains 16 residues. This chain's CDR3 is CASSLDPAAPNEKLFF. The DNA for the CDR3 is TGTGCCAGCAGCTTAGACCCGGCAGCCCCTAATGAAAAACTGTTTTTT. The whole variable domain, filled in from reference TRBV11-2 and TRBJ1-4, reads EAGVAQSPRYKIIEKRQSVAFWCNPISGHATLYWYQQILGQGPKLLIQFQNNGVVDDSQLPKDRFSAERLKGVDSTLKIQPAKLEDSAVYLCASSLDPAAPNEKLFFGSGTQLSVL.

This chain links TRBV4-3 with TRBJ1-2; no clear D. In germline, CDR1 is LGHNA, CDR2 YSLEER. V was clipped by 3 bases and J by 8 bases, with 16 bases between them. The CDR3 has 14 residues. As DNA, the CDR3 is TGCGCCAGCAGCCAGGTGGAGGGAGGCGGCGGCTACACCTTC. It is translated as CASSQVEGGGGYTF.

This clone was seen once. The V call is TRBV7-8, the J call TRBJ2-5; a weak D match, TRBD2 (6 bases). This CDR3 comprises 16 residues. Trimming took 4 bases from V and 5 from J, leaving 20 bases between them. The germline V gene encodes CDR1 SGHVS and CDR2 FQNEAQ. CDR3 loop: CASSSFTPGLAETQYF. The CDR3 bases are TGTGCCAGCAGCTCATTCACCCCCGGGCTAGCGGAGACCCAGTACTTC.

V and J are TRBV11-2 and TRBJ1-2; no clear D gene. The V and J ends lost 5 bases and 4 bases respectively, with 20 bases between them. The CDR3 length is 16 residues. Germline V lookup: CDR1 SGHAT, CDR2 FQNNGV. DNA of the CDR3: TGTGCCAGCAGCCACCTAAAGGGCCCAGCCGGCTATGGCTACACCTTC. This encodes CASSHLKGPAGYGYTF.

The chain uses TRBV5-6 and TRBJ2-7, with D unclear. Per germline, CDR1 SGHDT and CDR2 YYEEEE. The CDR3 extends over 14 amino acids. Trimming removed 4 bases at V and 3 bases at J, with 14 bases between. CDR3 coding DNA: TGTGCCAGCAGCCCTGGGCTGGGTAACTACGAGCAGTACTTC. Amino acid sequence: CASSPGLGNYEQYF.

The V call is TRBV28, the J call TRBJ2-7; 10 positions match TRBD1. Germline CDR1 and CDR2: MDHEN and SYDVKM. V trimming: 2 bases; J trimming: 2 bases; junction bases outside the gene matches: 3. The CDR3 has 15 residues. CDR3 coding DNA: TGTGCCAGCAGTTTAGGGACAGGGGTGACCTACGAGCAGTACTTC. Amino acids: CASSLGTGVTYEQYF.

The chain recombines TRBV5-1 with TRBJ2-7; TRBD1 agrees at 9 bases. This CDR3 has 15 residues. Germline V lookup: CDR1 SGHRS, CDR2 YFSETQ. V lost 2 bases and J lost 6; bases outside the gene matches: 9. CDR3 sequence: CASSFSGTGPGEQYF. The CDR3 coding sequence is TGCGCCAGCAGCTTCTCCGGGACAGGGCCTGGCGAGCAGTACTTC.

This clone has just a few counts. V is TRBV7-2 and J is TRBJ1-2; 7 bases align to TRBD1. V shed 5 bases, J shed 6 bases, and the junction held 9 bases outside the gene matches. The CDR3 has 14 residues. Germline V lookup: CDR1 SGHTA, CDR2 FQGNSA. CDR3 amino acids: CASSKDREIDGYTF. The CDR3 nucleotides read TGTGCCAGCAGCAAAGACAGGGAGATTGATGGCTACACCTTC.

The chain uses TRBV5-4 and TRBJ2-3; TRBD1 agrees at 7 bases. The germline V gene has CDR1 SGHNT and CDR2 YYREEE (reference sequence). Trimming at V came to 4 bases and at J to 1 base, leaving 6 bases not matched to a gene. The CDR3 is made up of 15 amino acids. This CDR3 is CASSLYRGGTDTQYF. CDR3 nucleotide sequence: TGTGCCAGCAGCCTCTACAGGGGTGGCACAGATACGCAGTATTTT.

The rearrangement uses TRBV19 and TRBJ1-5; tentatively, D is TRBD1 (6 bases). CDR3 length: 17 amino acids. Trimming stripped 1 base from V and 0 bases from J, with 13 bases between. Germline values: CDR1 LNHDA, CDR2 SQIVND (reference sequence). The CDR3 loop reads CASSIGRDTYSNQPQHF. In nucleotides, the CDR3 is TGTGCCAGTAGTATAGGGCGGGACACTTATAGCAATCAGCCCCAGCATTTT.